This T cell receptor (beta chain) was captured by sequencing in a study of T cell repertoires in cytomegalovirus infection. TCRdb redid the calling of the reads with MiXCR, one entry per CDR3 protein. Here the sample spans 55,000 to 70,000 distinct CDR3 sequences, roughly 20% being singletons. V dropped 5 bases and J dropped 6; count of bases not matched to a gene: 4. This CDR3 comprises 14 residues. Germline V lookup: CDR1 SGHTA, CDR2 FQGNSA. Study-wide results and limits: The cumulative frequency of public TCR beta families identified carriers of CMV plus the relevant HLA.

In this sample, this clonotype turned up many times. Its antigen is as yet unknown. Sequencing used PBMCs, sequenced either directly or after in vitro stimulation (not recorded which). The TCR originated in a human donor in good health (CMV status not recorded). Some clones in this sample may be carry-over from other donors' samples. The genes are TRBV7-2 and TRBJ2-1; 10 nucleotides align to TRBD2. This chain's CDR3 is CASSTGLATNEQFF. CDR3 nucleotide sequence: TGTGCCAGCAGCACGGGACTAGCGACCAATGAGCAGTTCTTC.